A selection of T cell receptor beta chains follows, all from one sample in a study of long-term antiretroviral therapy in people with HIV. Repertoires were generated with immunoSEQ multiplex PCR, while TCRdb's copy carries only in-frame clones and drops some. The sample has some 22,000 clones, roughly 80% seen once. Sequencing was performed on unsorted PBMCs, taken around 4 years after starting antiretroviral therapy. These receptors were collected from a man younger than 30 with HIV. Both conserved end residues are part of each CDR3. D genes are given only for firm matches. Only some rows state a clone size, as once, few, many or a class for expanded clones.

v_gene	d_gene	j_gene	abundance	CDR3aa	CDR3nt
TRBV5-1	-	TRBJ2-2	-	CASSLGSEGTGELFF	TGCGCCAGCAGCTTGGGTTCGGAAGGCACCGGGGAGCTGTTTTTT
TRBV19	-	TRBJ1-6	-	CASSLETLYNSPLHF	TGTGCCAGTAGCCTCGAGACCTTATATAATTCACCCCTCCACTTT
TRBV5-1	TRBD1	TRBJ2-1	-	CASSLAVGTGAFISYNEQFF	TGCGCCAGCAGCTTGGCGGTAGGGACAGGGGCTTTTATCTCCTACAATGAGCAGTTCTTC
TRBV6-1	TRBD1	TRBJ1-5	-	CASSASGTGGQPQHF	TGTGCCAGCAGTGCGTCCGGGACAGGGGGTCAGCCCCAGCATTTT
TRBV18	TRBD1	TRBJ1-4	-	CASSPGTDHEKLFF	TGTGCCAGCTCACCCGGGACAGACCATGAAAAACTGTTTTTT
TRBV10-3	-	TRBJ2-1	once	CAISSRDGAGDNEQFF	TGTGCCATCAGTTCTAGGGACGGCGCCGGCGACAATGAGCAGTTCTTC
TRBV28	TRBD2	TRBJ2-5	-	CASSYPGAGRETQYF	TGTGCCAGCAGCTACCCCGGAGCGGGGAGGGAGACCCAGTACTTC
TRBV5-1	-	TRBJ1-2	-	CASSLDTGTYGYTF	TGCGCCAGCAGCTTGGACACAGGGACCTATGGCTACACCTTC
TRBV6-1	-	TRBJ1-5	-	CASSPPSDSNQPQHF	TGTGCCAGCAGCCCACCGAGCGATAGCAATCAGCCCCAGCATTTT
TRBV5-1	TRBD1	TRBJ1-2	-	CASRTGADGYTF	TGCGCCAGCAGAACAGGGGCTGATGGCTACACCTTC
TRBV13	-	TRBJ2-3	-	CASSLRLGSTDTQYF	TGTGCCAGCAGCTTAAGGCTTGGAAGCACAGATACGCAGTATTTT
TRBV6-5	-	TRBJ1-1	-	CASSLGGLPEAFF	TGTGCCAGCAGTTTAGGGGGGCTTCCCGAAGCTTTCTTT
TRBV5-1	TRBD2	TRBJ2-3	-	CASSASGGTISTDTQYF	TGCGCCAGCAGCGCTAGCGGGGGCACTATTAGCACAGATACGCAGTATTTT
TRBV5-1	-	TRBJ2-1	-	CASTQGIHNEQFF	TGCGCCAGCACCCAGGGAATCCACAATGAGCAGTTCTTC
TRBV18	-	TRBJ2-1	-	CASSPVGGEQFF	TGTGCCAGCTCACCCGTGGGGGGTGAGCAGTTCTTC
TRBV29-1	-	TRBJ2-1	-	CSVEDRSGVAAHNEQFF	TGCAGCGTTGAAGACCGGTCGGGGGTAGCGGCCCACAATGAGCAGTTCTTC